This passage covers 27 T cell receptor beta chains from one sample sequenced in a study of vaccination and CD4 T cells after COVID-19. Treatment in this sample: roughly 11-day PBMC culture with coronavirus spike peptide pools or control peptides (ViraFEST assay). No antigens are known for them. An Oncomine TCR Beta short-read assay was used to sequence the DNA from cultured CD4+ T cells. Via MiXCR, TCRdb re-called the PCR reads, giving one row per CDR3 protein. The sample carries approximately 21,000 distinct CDR3 sequences, around 60% recorded once. Sample: CD4+ T cells from blood, cultured in vitro, taken after SARS-CoV-2 vaccination. The receptors were gathered from a human donor who had recovered from COVID-19.

This chain connects TRBV11-3 to TRBJ1-5; D uncertain. V lost 1 base, J lost 7 bases, and 5 bases lay in between. The CDR3 has 12 residues. Germline V CDR1 and CDR2: SGHNT, YENEEA. Here the CDR3 reads CASSLGSQPQHF. CDR3 bases: TGTGCCAGCAGCTTAGGGTCACAGCCCCAGCATTTT.

This clonotype has just a few counts. V gene TRBV7-2 combines with J gene TRBJ2-5; D remains ambiguous. The CDR3 is 13 amino acids. CDR1 and CDR2 (germline): SGHTA, FQGNSA. Trimming removed 4 bases at V and 1 base at J, with 7 bases between. DNA of the CDR3: TGTGCCAGCAGCTCCTATAGCCAAGAGACCCAGTACTTC. Residues: CASSSYSQETQYF. The whole variable domain, remainder taken from reference TRBV7-2 and TRBJ2-5, is GAGVSQSPSNKVTEKGKDVELRCDPISGHTALYWYRQSLGQGLEFLIYFQGNSAPDKSGLPSDRFSAERTGGSVSTLTIQRTQQEDSAVYLCASSSYSQETQYFGPGTRLLVL.

The V and J genes are TRBV6-1 and TRBJ1-2; D is unresolved. This CDR3 region has 13 residues. CDR1 is MNHNS and CDR2 is SASEGT in the germline V gene. V gave up 4 bases and J gave up 4 bases, with 10 bases separating them. The CDR3 loop is CASSGRPPYGYTF. Written as DNA, the CDR3 is TGTGCCAGCAGTGGAAGGCCGCCCTATGGCTACACCTTC.

The J gene is TRBJ2-7, the V gene TRBV7-3; TRBD2 is a possible D gene (5 bases). This CDR3 is 12 amino acids long. V lost 5 bases and J 7 bases, leaving 12 bases between the germline ends. Germline CDR1 and CDR2: SGHTA and FQGTGA. CDR3 nucleotides: TGTGCCAGCAGCCAGACATCGGGGGAGCAGTACTTC. The encoded protein is CASSQTSGEQYF.

The chain joins TRBV12-3 or TRBV12-4 to TRBJ1-2; TRBD1 matches 9 bases. This CDR3 comprises 15 residues. V gave up 6 bases and J gave up 4 bases; unmatched junction bases: 9. In DNA form, the CDR3 reads TGTGCCAGCAGATCCCGGACAGGGGCGTTCTATGGCTACACCTTC. Protein sequence: CASRSRTGAFYGYTF.

This clonotype showed up just a few times. This chain joins TRBV24-1 and TRBJ1-5; 8 bases are shared with TRBD1. J was trimmed by 4 bases and V by 5 bases; bases with no gene match: 0. CDR3 size: 13 residues. Germline assignment: CDR1 KGHDR and CDR2 SFDVKD. The CDR3 DNA sequence: TGTGCCACCAGTGGACAGGGGAATCAGCCCCAGCATTTT. This translates into CATSGQGNQPQHF.

This clonotype has a handful of counts. V gene TRBV11-3 combines with J gene TRBJ2-7; D remains ambiguous. With 5 bases removed from V and 4 bases from J, the gap between germline ends came to 6 bases. The CDR3 contains 11 residues. Per the germline V gene, CDR1 is SGHNT and CDR2 is YENEEA. The CDR3, as DNA: TGTGCCAGCAGCAAAAAGTACGAGCAGTACTTC. This codes for CASSKKYEQYF.

This rearrangement joins TRBV28 to TRBJ1-6, with D possibly being TRBD1 (6 bases). The V and J ends lost 1 base and 7 bases respectively, with 23 bases between them. CDR3 length: 19 residues. The germline V gene encodes CDR1 MDHEN and CDR2 SYDVKM. The CDR3 region is CASSLFLSGQLSPNSPLHF. Here the CDR3 DNA reads TGTGCCAGCAGTTTATTTCTTAGCGGACAGCTATCGCCCAATTCACCCCTCCACTTT.

The chain combines TRBV20-1 with TRBJ1-2, with D unresolved. In germline, CDR1 is DFQATT, CDR2 SNEGSKA (reference sequence). Trimming took 5 bases from V and 6 from J, leaving 7 bases between them. This CDR3 is built from 10 residues. DNA of the CDR3: TGCAGTGCTGCGGAAGATGGCTACACCTTC. It is translated as CSAAEDGYTF.

The rearrangement uses TRBV11-2 and TRBJ2-7; D is ambiguous. Germline CDR1 is SGHAT and CDR2 is FQNNGV. This CDR3 has 19 amino acids. V lost 0 bases and J lost 3, with 24 bases in between. The CDR3 region is CASSLDWSAETYYIYEQYF. The CDR3 DNA sequence: TGTGCCAGCAGCTTAGATTGGTCCGCGGAAACCTACTACATCTACGAGCAGTACTTC.

The chain links TRBV2 to TRBJ1-5; D unresolved. The CDR3 totals 15 residues. CDR1 is SNHLY and CDR2 is FYNNEI in the germline V gene. Trimming took 4 bases from V and 4 from J, leaving 14 bases between them. The DNA of the CDR3 is TGTGCCAGCAGTGTTTTGCAGGTTCAAAATCAGCCCCAGCATTTT. It is translated as CASSVLQVQNQPQHF.

The chain carries TRBV28 and TRBJ1-5; D is ambiguous. This CDR3 has 16 residues. Trimming cost V 2 bases and J 2 bases, with 13 bases left between them. CDR1 and CDR2 (germline): MDHEN, SYDVKM. The CDR3 sequence: CASSLPGGRGNQPQHF. CDR3 sequence (DNA): TGTGCCAGCAGTTTACCAGGAGGGAGGGGCAATCAGCCCCAGCATTTT.

Only a few counts were recorded for this clonotype. This chain uses TRBV7-8 with TRBJ2-5, with D possibly matching TRBD1 (5 bases). With 0 bases removed from V and 5 bases from J, the gap between germline ends came to 16 bases. The length of the CDR3 is 16 residues. The germline gives CDR1 SGHVS, CDR2 FQNEAQ. The CDR3 is CASSLARGPSGETQYF. The CDR3, as DNA: TGTGCCAGCAGCTTAGCAAGGGGCCCATCCGGCGAGACCCAGTACTTC.

The chain has TRBV10-3 and TRBJ2-2; D possibly uses TRBD1 or TRBD2 (6 bases each). Germline CDR1 is ENHRY and CDR2 is SYGVKD. The CDR3 runs 17 residues. V was pared by 0 bases and J by 1 base, with 12 bases between. The CDR3 reads CAISESKGGQNTGELFF. The CDR3 DNA reads TGTGCCATCAGTGAGTCGAAAGGGGGGCAGAACACCGGGGAGCTGTTTTTT.

V and J are TRBV7-9 and TRBJ2-1; TRBD1 agrees at 9 bases. The V gene's germline CDR1 is SEHNR and CDR2 FQNEAQ (reference sequence). There are 16 residues in the CDR3. V dropped 4 bases and J dropped 2; count of bases not matched to a gene: 6. The CDR3 DNA reads as TGTGCCAGCAGCTCGGGGACAGGGAGGCCCTACAATGAGCAGTTCTTC. This encodes CASSSGTGRPYNEQFF.

This clonotype appeared a few times. V gene TRBV20-1 combines with J gene TRBJ2-5; TRBD1 matches 9 bases. This CDR3 region has 14 residues. The germline CDR1 and CDR2 sequences are DFQATT and SNEGSKA (reference sequence). Germline trimming cut 3 bases from V and 5 bases from J; bases unmatched to any gene: 7. CDR3 region: CSARATGGLETQYF. The CDR3 nucleotides read TGCAGTGCTAGGGCGACAGGGGGTTTGGAGACCCAGTACTTC.

V is TRBV6-1 and J is TRBJ2-5, with TRBD2 matching 14 bases. Germline CDR1 and CDR2: MNHNS and SASEGT. V dropped 6 bases and J dropped 2; count of bases not matched to a gene: 5. The CDR3 is 16 residues long. The CDR3 DNA sequence: TGTGCCAGCAGGAGGACTAGCGGGAGGTCACAAGAGACCCAGTACTTC. Translation gives CASRRTSGRSQETQYF.

V gene TRBV7-6 combines with J gene TRBJ2-5; D unclear. V lost 0 bases to trimming and J lost 5 bases, with 7 bases between them. This CDR3 comprises 13 residues. Germline V gene data show CDR1 as SGHVS and CDR2 as FNYEAQ. This chain's CDR3 is CASSLALAETQYF. CDR3 coding DNA: TGTGCCAGCAGCTTAGCCCTGGCGGAGACCCAGTACTTC.

The gene calls are TRBV5-1 and TRBJ2-5; 9 positions agree with TRBD2. Trimming took 5 bases from V and 4 from J; bases not matched to a gene: 6. CDR3 length: 14 amino acids. Germline V gives CDR1 SGHRS, CDR2 YFSETQ. This chain's CDR3 is CASRGGGAPETQYF. The CDR3 bases are TGCGCCAGCAGGGGCGGGGGGGCCCCAGAGACCCAGTACTTC.

The chain carries TRBV6-1 and TRBJ2-7, with 7 bases matching TRBD1. The CDR3 has 13 amino acids. Germline loops: CDR1 MNHNS, CDR2 SASEGT. The trim removed 5 bases at V and 2 bases at J, leaving 3 bases unmatched. This CDR3 reads CASSRQGPYEQYF. For the CDR3, the DNA is TGTGCCAGCAGTCGACAGGGCCCCTACGAGCAGTACTTC.

The rearrangement uses TRBV7-2 and TRBJ1-3; D is perhaps TRBD1 (5 bases). Looked up from germline, CDR1 is SGHTA and CDR2 is FQGNSA. The CDR3 has 17 amino acids. V was trimmed by 5 bases and J by 0 bases, leaving 17 bases between them. CDR3 protein: CASSPWEGPSSGNTIYF. DNA of the CDR3: TGTGCCAGCAGCCCTTGGGAGGGGCCGAGCTCTGGAAACACCATATATTTT.

The chain joins TRBV7-2 to TRBJ2-2, with 10 positions matching TRBD2. The CDR3 contains 19 residues. The J segment lost 7 bases and the V segment lost 2 bases, leaving 16 bases of the junction unmatched. Germline CDR1 SGHTA, CDR2 FQGNSA. CDR3 in DNA: TGTGCCAGCAGCTTAAACGTCTTACTAGCGGGATTACGGGGCGGGGAGCTGTTTTTT. This encodes CASSLNVLLAGLRGGELFF. Full variable domain (remainder filled in from reference TRBV7-2 and TRBJ2-2): GAGVSQSPSNKVTEKGKDVELRCDPISGHTALYWYRQSLGQGLEFLIYFQGNSAPDKSGLPSDRFSAERTGGSVSTLTIQRTQQEDSAVYLCASSLNVLLAGLRGGELFFGEGSRLTVL.

The gene calls are TRBV19 and TRBJ1-2; D may be TRBD1 (6 bases). Per the germline V gene, CDR1 is LNHDA and CDR2 is SQIVND (reference sequence). CDR3 length equals 14 residues. With 7 bases removed from V and 0 bases from J, the gap between germline ends came to 12 bases. DNA for the CDR3: TGTGCCAGTACCCAGGGGACTACTAACTATGGCTACACCTTC. Its protein product is CASTQGTTNYGYTF.

A single count supports this clonotype. The chain couples TRBV7-2 to TRBJ2-3; maybe TRBD2 (7 bases). This CDR3 is 15 amino acids long. Germline-derived CDR1 and CDR2 are SGHTA and FQGNSA. Trimming cost V 0 bases and J 7 bases, with 14 bases left between them. CDR3 sequence (DNA): TGTGCCAGCAGCTTAGCGGGAGGGGGGGGTCATACGCAGTATTTT. Translated: CASSLAGGGGHTQYF.

This clonotype was counted only a few times. This chain joins TRBV2 and TRBJ2-5; D call uncertain. The CDR3 is 12 amino acids. Trimming stripped 9 bases from V and 1 base from J, with 9 bases between. CDR1 and CDR2 from the germline V gene are SNHLY and FYNNEI. CDR3 DNA: TGTGCCAGTAGGAATATCCAAGAGACCCAGTACTTC. Encoded protein: CASRNIQETQYF.

In this sample, this clonotype turned up a few times. CDR3 in amino acids: CAIRAGTGDTGELFF. The CDR3 nucleotides are TGTGCCATCAGGGCCGGGACAGGGGACACCGGGGAGCTGTTTTTT. The chain couples TRBV10-3 to TRBJ2-2; 10 bases map to TRBD1. Germline CDR1 ENHRY, CDR2 SYGVKD. CDR3 length equals 15 residues. The junction had 4 bases not matched to a gene; V was cut back by 6 bases and J by 3 bases.

This chain links TRBV7-2 with TRBJ2-1; D is undetermined. Trimming left V 5 bases short and J 6 bases short, with 17 bases between. The CDR3 runs 15 residues. Germline V gene data show CDR1 as SGHTA and CDR2 as FQGNSA. CDR3 amino acids: CASSGRLREVNEQFF. The CDR3 region has the DNA TGTGCCAGCAGCGGTCGACTGCGCGAGGTCAATGAGCAGTTCTTC.